The next 27 T cell receptor beta chains were all read from a single sample in a study of tumor-infiltrating lymphocytes in primary liver carcinoma. Constant-region priming of approximately 500 ng total RNA yielded TCR beta cDNA. Generation of the TCR beta libraries relied on three nested multiplex PCR rounds using slightly modified ARM-PCR. Each of the first two PCR rounds ran around 10 cycles with TRBV1-TRBV30 forward and C-beta reverse primers. MiXCR, run by TCRdb on the multiplex PCR reads, gives a single entry per CDR3 protein. The sample has some 180,000 distinct CDR3 sequences; approximately 86% are singletons. From about 19-30 mg of unsorted bulk tissue, DNA and RNA were co-extracted together. The sample comprised tumor tissue from primary liver carcinoma. The source of these receptors is a man aged 35 to 55 with primary liver carcinoma and hepatitis B virus infection.

As regards this clonotype: At one of its ends the junction is not consistent with the germline gene, which may arise from a read error. V gene TRBV30 combines with J gene TRBJ1-6, with D unresolved. The CDR3 sequence is 14 residues long. CDR1 is GTSNPN and CDR2 is SVGIG in the germline V gene (reference sequence). Here the CDR3 DNA reads TGCGCCTGGAGTCTGACGAGACCCGGGTCACCCCTCGACTTT. This codes for CAWSLTRPGSPLDF.

The chain joins TRBV12-3 or TRBV12-4 to TRBJ2-1; TRBD2 is a possible D gene (6 bases). V was cut by 8 bases and J by 7 bases, with 24 bases left in between. The CDR3 has 16 amino acids. As DNA, the CDR3 is TGTGCCAGCGCCCGAAGGGGCGGGAATTTACCTAATGAGCAGTTCTTC. This encodes CASARRGGNLPNEQFF.

Turning to this clonotype: Since no conserved phenylalanine or tryptophan closes the CDR3, a read error is the likely cause. The chain carries TRBV29-1 and TRBJ2-3; 8 bases agree with TRBD1. This CDR3 spans 14 amino acids. The germline V gene encodes CDR1 SQVTM and CDR2 ANQGSEA. CDR3 sequence (DNA): TGCAGTGTTTCCGAGACAGGGGCGTCAGATACGCAGTATTTA. Amino acids: CSVSETGASDTQYL.

This sequence joins TRBV12-3 or TRBV12-4 and TRBJ2-1; TRBD2 agrees at 11 bases. This CDR3 spans 13 amino acids. V was pared by 9 bases and J by 15 bases, with 13 bases of the junction left unmatched. This CDR3 reads CARAGLAGPRGFF. DNA for the CDR3: TGTGCCAGGGCCGGACTAGCGGGTCCCAGAGGGTTCTTC.

To note about this clonotype: The junction and the germline gene differ at one end; a read error may be behind it. CDR3 nucleotide sequence: TGTGCCAGCAGTGGACTAGCGGGAGGGAAAGAGACCCAAAACTTC. This translates into CASSGLAGGKETQNF. V usage is TRBV6-1 and J usage is TRBJ2-5, with 14 positions matching TRBD2. This CDR3 has 15 amino acids. Germline values: CDR1 MNHNS, CDR2 SASEGT.

For this clonotype: One end of the junction is discordant with germline, which a read error may explain. The gene calls are TRBV11-2 and TRBJ1-5; a weak D match, TRBD1 (6 bases). The CDR3 covers 16 residues. Per germline, CDR1 SGHAT and CDR2 FQNNGV. This chain's CDR3 is CASSLKGGLTNQPRHF. In DNA form, the CDR3 reads TGTGCGAGCAGCCTAAAAGGGGGACTAACGAATCAGCCCCGGCATTTT.

This clonotype came up once. This chain links TRBV18 with TRBJ2-7, with TRBD2 matching 9 bases. CDR3 length equals 17 residues. Germline loops: CDR1 KGHSH, CDR2 LQKENI. The junction had 15 bases not matched to a gene; V was cut back by 5 bases and J by 4 bases. The CDR3, as DNA: TGTGCCAGCTCAACGGTGACAAGCGGGAGGTCCCGGTACGAGCAGTACTTC. The encoded protein is CASSTVTSGRSRYEQYF.

A note on this clonotype: One end of the junction varies from germline; a read error may be responsible. The chain joins TRBV5-4 to TRBJ1-1; a weak D match, TRBD1 (6 bases). This CDR3 is 14 amino acids long. Looked up from germline, CDR1 is SGHNT and CDR2 is YYREEE (reference sequence). Written as DNA, the CDR3 is TGTGCCAGCAGCTTGAAAAGGGGGACCACTGAAGCCTTCTTT. Its protein is CASSLKRGTTEAFF.

This rearrangement joins TRBV5-1 to TRBJ2-5, with a possible D match to TRBD2 (6 bases). CDR3 length equals 18 residues. Trimming removed 0 bases at V and 2 bases at J, with 20 bases between. Germline CDR1 SGHRS, CDR2 YFSETQ. This CDR3 is CASSLGGARGALQETQYF. The CDR3 coding sequence is TGCGCCAGCAGCTTGGGCGGGGCTAGAGGGGCCCTACAAGAGACCCAGTACTTC.

In regard to this clonotype: The junction departs from the called germline gene at one end, perhaps through a read error. The rearrangement joins TRBV4-2 to TRBJ2-2; D not certain. Germline CDR1 and CDR2: LGHNA and YNFKEQ. The CDR3 runs 13 residues. The CDR3 DNA is TGTGCCAACAGCCAAGAATTGAGCGGGGAGCTGTTTTTT. Its translation: CANSQELSGELFF.

Of note for this clonotype: The junction differs from germline at one of its ends, possibly a read error. This sequence joins TRBV29-1 and TRBJ1-1; D is undetermined. The CDR3 has 13 residues. Germline V gene lookup returns CDR1 SQVTM and CDR2 ANQGSEA. This chain's CDR3 is CRAVKVLNTKAFF. DNA for the CDR3: TGCCGCGCTGTGAAGGTCTTGAACACTAAAGCTTTCTTT.

This chain uses TRBV6-2 or TRBV6-3 with TRBJ1-1; weak D call: TRBD1 (5 bases). The ends were cut back, 5 bases at V and 10 bases at J, with 11 bases in the middle. Germline V CDR1 and CDR2: MNHEY, SVGEGT. CDR3 length equals 11 residues. The chain's CDR3 is CASSGGTVAFF. As DNA, the CDR3 is TGTGCCAGCAGTGGGGGAACAGTAGCTTTCTTT.

The V call is TRBV30, the J call TRBJ1-1; TRBD1 matches 11 bases. V gave up 3 bases and J gave up 8 bases; unmatched junction bases: 8. This CDR3 region has 14 residues. The germline gives CDR1 GTSNPN, CDR2 SVGIG (reference sequence). CDR3 sequence: CAWRGDRGRTEAFF. The DNA of the CDR3 is TGTGCCTGGAGAGGGGACAGGGGGAGAACCGAAGCTTTCTTT.

Turning to this clonotype: The junction and the germline gene differ at one end; a read error may be behind it. V gene TRBV6-1 combines with J gene TRBJ2-1; 7 bases line up with TRBD2. This CDR3 spans 17 amino acids. Per germline, CDR1 MNHNS and CDR2 SASEGT. In DNA, the CDR3 is TGTGCCAGCAGTGGCAGAGGAGCGGGATCGTCCTACGATGAGCAGATCTTC. It specifies CASSGRGAGSSYDEQIF.

This clonotype was recorded once. The rearrangement joins TRBV29-1 to TRBJ1-4; perhaps TRBD1 as D (5 bases). CDR1 is SQVTM and CDR2 is ANQGSEA in the germline V gene. The CDR3 spans 15 residues. The CDR3 loop is CNAGTGGATNEKLFF. DNA for the CDR3: TGCAACGCTGGGACTGGGGGTGCAACTAATGAAAAACTGTTTTTT.

V usage is TRBV5-6 and J usage is TRBJ1-6; D unclear. The CDR3 extends over 15 amino acids. The germline V gene encodes CDR1 SGHDT and CDR2 YYEEEE. CDR3 amino acids: CVNSLRTPVNSPLHF. In DNA form, the CDR3 reads TGTGTCAACAGCCTAAGGACTCCAGTGAATTCACCCCTCCACTTT.

Here the CDR3 reads CSVEARGRDSYEHYF. As DNA, the CDR3 is TGCAGCGTTGAAGCTCGGGGCCGGGACTCCTACGAACATTACTTC. V is TRBV29-1 and J is TRBJ2-7, with TRBD2 as a possible D gene (6 bases). Looked up from germline, CDR1 is SQVTM and CDR2 is ANQGSEA. The CDR3 runs 15 residues. Trimming cost V 1 base and J 13 bases, with 26 bases left between them.

This clonotype has at least ten counts. V usage is TRBV4-3 and J usage is TRBJ2-7, with D perhaps matching TRBD2 (6 bases). Germline V lookup: CDR1 LGHNA, CDR2 YSLEER. The CDR3 is 18 residues long. V gave up 0 bases and J gave up 0 bases, with 18 bases separating them. The CDR3 DNA reads TGCGCCAGCAGCCAAGATTGGGCAGGGTTGGGGGGCTCCTACGAGCAGTACTTC. Its protein product is CASSQDWAGLGGSYEQYF.

By share, this clonotype counts as medium-sized. The chain has TRBV11-1 and TRBJ1-2; D gene uncertain. V was clipped by 3 bases and J by 5 bases, with 16 bases between them. From germline, CDR1 is SGHAT and CDR2 FQDESV (reference sequence). The CDR3 loop spans 15 amino acids. The CDR3 here is CASSLGNQGLYGYTF. In DNA form, the CDR3 reads TGTGCCAGCAGCTTGGGGAACCAAGGGCTGTATGGCTACACCTTC.

Regarding this clonotype: Germline and junction disagree at one end, which may indicate a read error. This chain links TRBV29-1 with TRBJ2-1; 8 bases match TRBD2. CDR1 and CDR2 (germline): SQVTM, ANQGSEA. The CDR3 totals 14 residues. As DNA, the CDR3 is TGCAACGGGGGGGGGAACGGCCCCTACAATGAGGAGTTCTTC. This translates into CNGGGNGPYNEEFF.

About this clonotype: One end of the junction fails to match germline, which may point to a read error. This chain connects TRBV29-1 to TRBJ1-1; D is unresolved. The germline gives CDR1 SQVTM, CDR2 ANQGSEA. The CDR3 contains 15 residues. CDR3 amino acids: CSVGSRWGMNTQAFF. The CDR3 DNA reads as TGCAGCGTTGGATCCAGATGGGGTATGAACACTCAAGCTTTCTTT.

V gene TRBV6-5 combines with J gene TRBJ1-1, with a possible D match to TRBD1 (5 bases). Germline CDR1 and CDR2: MNHEY and SVGAGI. The CDR3 totals 13 residues. CDR3 in amino acids: CTNSYNGGTEAFF. The CDR3 region has the DNA TGTACCAACAGTTACAATGGGGGCACTGAAGCTTTCTTT.

V is TRBV5-6 and J is TRBJ2-5; TRBD1 agrees at 7 bases. V was pared by 5 bases and J by 2 bases, with 3 bases of the junction left unmatched. The CDR3 extends over 13 amino acids. Germline loops: CDR1 SGHDT, CDR2 YYEEEE. The CDR3 spells CASRVGQQETQYF. CDR3 DNA: TGTGCCAGCAGGGTGGGACAGCAAGAGACCCAGTACTTC.

Note on this clonotype: The CDR3 does not close with the conserved phenylalanine or tryptophan, likely indicating a read error. The rearrangement links TRBV11-1 to TRBJ2-1, with 12 bases lining up with TRBD2. The V segment lost 8 bases and the J segment 10 bases; nucleotides outside the gene matches: 18. This CDR3 is built from 17 residues. The V gene's germline CDR1 is SGHAT and CDR2 FQDESV (reference sequence). CDR3: CASGSPSTSGSRNEQFI. CDR3 nucleotide sequence: TGTGCCAGCGGCTCCCCCTCGACTAGCGGGAGTCGAAACGAGCAGTTCATC.

A remark on this clonotype: An end of the junction does not agree with germline; a read error may underlie this. The chain has TRBV29-1 and TRBJ1-2, with D unresolved. The CDR3 contains 12 residues. Germline CDR1 reads SQVTM; CDR2 reads ANQGSEA. CDR3 DNA sequence: TGCGGCGTTGACGAGGGAACCTATGGCTACACCTTC. It is translated as CGVDEGTYGYTF.

This clonotype was detected only once. This chain joins TRBV10-2 and TRBJ1-5, with D perhaps being TRBD1 or TRBD2 (5 bases each). The J call may be incorrect, as the DNA end agrees better with TRBJ2-3. The length of the CDR3 is 13 residues. Germline V gene lookup returns CDR1 WSHSY and CDR2 SAAADI. The DNA for the CDR3 is TGCGCCAGCAGTGTTGGGGGAATGCAGCCCCAGTATTTT. As protein: CASSVGGMQPQYF.

Points on this clonotype: A read error may produce the germline difference seen at one junction end. This chain's CDR3 is CASSRTLVSLPQF. DNA of the CDR3: TGTGCCAGCAGCCGGACACTGGTTTCACTCCCCCAATTT. The J gene is TRBJ1-6, the V gene TRBV11-1, with D possibly being TRBD1 (5 bases). The CDR3 sequence is 13 residues long. Per the germline V gene, CDR1 is SGHAT and CDR2 is FQDESV (reference sequence). The whole variable domain, filled in from reference TRBV11-1 and TRBJ1-6, reads EAEVAQSPRYKITEKSQAVAFWCDPISGHATLYWYRQILGQGPELLVQFQDESVVDDSQLPKDRFSAERLKGVDSTLKIQPAELGDSAMYLCASSRTLVSLPQFGNGTRLTVT.